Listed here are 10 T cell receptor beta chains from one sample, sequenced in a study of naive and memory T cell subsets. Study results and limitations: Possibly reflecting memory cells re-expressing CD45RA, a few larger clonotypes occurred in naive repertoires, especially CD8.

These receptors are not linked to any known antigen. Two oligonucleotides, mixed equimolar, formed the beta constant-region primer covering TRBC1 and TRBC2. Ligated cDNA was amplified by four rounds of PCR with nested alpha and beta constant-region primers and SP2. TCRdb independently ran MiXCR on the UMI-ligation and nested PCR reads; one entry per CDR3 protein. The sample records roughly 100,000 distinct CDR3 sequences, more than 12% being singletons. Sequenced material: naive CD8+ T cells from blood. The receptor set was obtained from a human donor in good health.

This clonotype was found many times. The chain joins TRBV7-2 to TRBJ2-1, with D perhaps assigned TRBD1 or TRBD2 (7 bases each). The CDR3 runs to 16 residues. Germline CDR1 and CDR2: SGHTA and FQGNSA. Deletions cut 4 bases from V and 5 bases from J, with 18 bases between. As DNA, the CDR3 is TGTGCCAGCAGCTGCCTTGACAGGGACTACCACAATGAGCAGTTCTTC. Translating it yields CASSCLDRDYHNEQFF.

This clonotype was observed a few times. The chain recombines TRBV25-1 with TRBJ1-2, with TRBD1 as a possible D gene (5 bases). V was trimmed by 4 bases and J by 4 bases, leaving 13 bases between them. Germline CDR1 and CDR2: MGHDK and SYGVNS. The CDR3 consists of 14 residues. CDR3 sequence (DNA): TGTGCCAGCAGTGGCCGACAGAGAATCTATGGCTACACCTTC. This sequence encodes CASSGRQRIYGYTF.

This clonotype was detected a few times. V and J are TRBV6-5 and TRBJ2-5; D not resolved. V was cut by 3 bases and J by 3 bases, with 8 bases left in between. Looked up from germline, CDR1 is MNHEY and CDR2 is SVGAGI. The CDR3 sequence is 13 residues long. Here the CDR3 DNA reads TGTGCCAGCAGTTATTACCGGGAAGAGACCCAGTACTTC. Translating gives CASSYYREETQYF.

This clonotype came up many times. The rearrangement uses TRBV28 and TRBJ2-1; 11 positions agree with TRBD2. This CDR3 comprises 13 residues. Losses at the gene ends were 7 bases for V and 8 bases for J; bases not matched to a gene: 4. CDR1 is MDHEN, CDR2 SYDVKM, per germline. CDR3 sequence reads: CASNSGGAYEQFF. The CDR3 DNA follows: TGTGCCAGCAATAGCGGGGGGGCTTATGAGCAGTTCTTC.

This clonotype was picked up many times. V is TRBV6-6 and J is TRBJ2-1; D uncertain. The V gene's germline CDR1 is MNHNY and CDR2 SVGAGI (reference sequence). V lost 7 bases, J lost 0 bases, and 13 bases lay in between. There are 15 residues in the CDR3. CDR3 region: CASNDGQSSYNEQFF. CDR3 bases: TGTGCCAGCAACGATGGGCAGAGCTCCTACAATGAGCAGTTCTTC.

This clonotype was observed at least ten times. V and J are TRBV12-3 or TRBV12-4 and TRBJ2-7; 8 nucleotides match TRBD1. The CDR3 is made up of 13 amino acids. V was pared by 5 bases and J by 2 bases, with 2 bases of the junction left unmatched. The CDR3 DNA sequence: TGTGCCAGCAGTCCAGGGGGCCCCTACGAGCAGTACTTC. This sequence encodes CASSPGGPYEQYF.

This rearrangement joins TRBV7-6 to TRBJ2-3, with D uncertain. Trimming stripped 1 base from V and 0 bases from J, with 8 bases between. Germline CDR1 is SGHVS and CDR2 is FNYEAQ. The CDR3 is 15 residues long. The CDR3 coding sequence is TGTGCCAGCAGCTTAGGTGGCTACAGCACAGATACGCAGTATTTT. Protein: CASSLGGYSTDTQYF.

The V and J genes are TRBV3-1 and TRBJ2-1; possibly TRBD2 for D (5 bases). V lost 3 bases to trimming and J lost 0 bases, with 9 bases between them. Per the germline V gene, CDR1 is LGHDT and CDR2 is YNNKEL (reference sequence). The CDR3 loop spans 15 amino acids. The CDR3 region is CASSQTGTSYNEQFF. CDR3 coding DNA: TGTGCCAGCAGCCAGACGGGAACCTCCTACAATGAGCAGTTCTTC.

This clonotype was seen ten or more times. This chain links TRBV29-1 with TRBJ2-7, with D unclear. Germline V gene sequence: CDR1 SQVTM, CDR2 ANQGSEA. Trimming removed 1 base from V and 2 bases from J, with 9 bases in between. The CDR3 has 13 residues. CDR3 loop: CSVEGTATYEQYF. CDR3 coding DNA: TGCAGCGTTGAAGGGACGGCGACCTACGAGCAGTACTTC.

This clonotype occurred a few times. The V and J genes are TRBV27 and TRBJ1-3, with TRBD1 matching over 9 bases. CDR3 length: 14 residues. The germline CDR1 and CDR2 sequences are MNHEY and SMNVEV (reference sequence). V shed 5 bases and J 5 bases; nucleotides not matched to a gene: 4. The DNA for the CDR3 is TGTGCCAGCAGTCCCGGGACAGGGAGAAACACCATATATTTT. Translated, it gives CASSPGTGRNTIYF.